This TCR beta chain is from a study of Ad26.COV2.S vaccination and SARS-CoV-2 variants. Clones were sequenced by immunoSEQ multiplex PCR, and TCRdb holds only the in-frame ones, with some missing. The sample has about 680,000 clones, about 89% seen once. Treatment described: roughly 20 received Ad26.COV2.S at low or high dose, single or two shots; five or six received placebo; per-sample allocation not given. The samples date from day 63 after the first vaccine or placebo injection. This CDR3 comprises 15 residues. The germline V gene encodes CDR1 SNHLY and CDR2 FYNNEI. Trimming removed 4 bases at V and 3 bases at J, with 10 bases between.

The clonotype was recovered from a person between 18 and 59 years old who received the Ad26.COV2.S COVID-19 vaccine or a placebo. This specimen was peripheral blood, taken in a trial of Ad26.COV2.S vaccine versus placebo. The rearrangement joins TRBV2 to TRBJ1-6; D might be TRBD1 (5 bases). In nucleotides, the CDR3 is TGTGCCAGCAGTGGGGGGGGTCTCTATAATTCACCCCTCCACTTT. It encodes CASSGGGLYNSPLHF.